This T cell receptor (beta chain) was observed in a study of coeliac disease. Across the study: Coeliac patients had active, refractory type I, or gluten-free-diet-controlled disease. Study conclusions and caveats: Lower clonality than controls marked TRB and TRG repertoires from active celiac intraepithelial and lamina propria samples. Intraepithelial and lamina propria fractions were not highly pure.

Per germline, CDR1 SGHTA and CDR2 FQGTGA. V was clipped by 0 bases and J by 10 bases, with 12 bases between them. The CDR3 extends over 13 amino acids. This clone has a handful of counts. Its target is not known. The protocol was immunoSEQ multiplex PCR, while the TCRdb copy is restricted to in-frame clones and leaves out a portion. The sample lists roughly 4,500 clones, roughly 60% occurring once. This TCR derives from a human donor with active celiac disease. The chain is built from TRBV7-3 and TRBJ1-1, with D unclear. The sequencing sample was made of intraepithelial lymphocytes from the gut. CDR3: CASSLTFVGRAFF. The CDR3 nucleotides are TGTGCCAGCAGCTTAACCTTCGTTGGGAGAGCTTTCTTT.